This T cell receptor beta chain was sequenced for a study of memory CD8 T cells in hepatitis C reinfection. Time point described: peak reinfection, 3 to 8 weeks after reinfection detection. The sorted cells went straight to TCR sequencing with no prior in vitro expansion. The Montreal HEPCO cohort supplied donors who inject drugs. Losses at the gene ends were 6 bases for V and 1 base for J; bases not matched to a gene: 3. The CDR3 consists of 15 residues. Germline V gene data show CDR1 as SQVTM and CDR2 as ANQGSEA. The table came from immunoSEQ multiplex PCR; TCRdb's copy has only in-frame clones and leaves some out. The table records over 35,000 clones, 70% to 90% of them present only once.

The origin of this receptor is a man between 18 and 35 years old with hepatitis C virus infection. The sample consisted of naive CD8+ T cells sorted from blood. V and J are TRBV29-1 and TRBJ2-7; TRBD2 aligns across 16 bases. For the CDR3, the DNA is TGCAGCGTGGAGGGACTAGCGGGAGGGTCCTACGAGCAGTACTTC. Encoded protein: CSVEGLAGGSYEQYF.